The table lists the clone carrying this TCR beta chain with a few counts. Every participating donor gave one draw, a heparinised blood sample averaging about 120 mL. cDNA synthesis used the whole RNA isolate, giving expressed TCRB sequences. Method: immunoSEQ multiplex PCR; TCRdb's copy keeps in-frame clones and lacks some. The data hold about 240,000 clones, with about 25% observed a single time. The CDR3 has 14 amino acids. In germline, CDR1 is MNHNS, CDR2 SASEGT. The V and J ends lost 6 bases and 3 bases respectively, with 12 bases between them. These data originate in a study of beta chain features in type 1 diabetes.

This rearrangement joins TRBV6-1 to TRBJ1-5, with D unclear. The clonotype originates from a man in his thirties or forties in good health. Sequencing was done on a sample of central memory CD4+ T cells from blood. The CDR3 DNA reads TGTGCCAGCAGCGTCGCGGGGAACAATCAGCCCCAGCATTTT. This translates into CASSVAGNNQPQHF.